These 4 T cell receptor beta chains were sequenced from one sample in a study of CD8+ T cells in alopecia areata. Investigators isolated RNA and reverse transcribed it into cDNA to act as the sequencing template. Sequencing was performed with immunoSEQ multiplex PCR; in TCRdb, only in-frame clones are kept and a portion is missing. Of around 100,000 clones in the sample, around 40% were seen once. Treatment denoted: oral pan-JAK inhibitor, 5-10 mg twice daily. Sequencing used CD8+ T cells sorted from blood, obtained at week 24, from a patient treated with tofacitinib. The receptors originated from a human donor with alopecia areata.

This clone turned up a few times. The chain combines TRBV23-1 with TRBJ2-3; possible D gene TRBD2, 5 bases. TRBV23-1 falls under the ORF class, with uncertain function. CDR3 size: 17 residues. The V and J ends lost 2 bases and 0 bases respectively, with 15 bases between them. The CDR3 sequence is CASSQPRRVPSTDTQYF. CDR3 nucleotides: TGCGCCAGCAGTCAACCCCGGCGGGTGCCTAGCACAGATACGCAGTATTTT.

This clone turned up a few times. This chain links TRBV7-9 with TRBJ2-4, with D unclear. Germline CDR1 and CDR2: SEHNR and FQNEAQ (reference sequence). This CDR3 is 13 amino acids long. V was trimmed by 2 bases and J by 5 bases, leaving 7 bases between them. CDR3 bases: TGTGCCAGCAGCTTATCTGGGGAAAACATTCAGTACTTC. Protein sequence: CASSLSGENIQYF.

This chain uses TRBV27 with TRBJ2-7; TRBD1 might be the D (5 bases). Trimming stripped 0 bases from V and 3 bases from J, with 9 bases between. The V gene's germline CDR1 is MNHEY and CDR2 SMNVEV (reference sequence). The CDR3 is made up of 14 amino acids. CDR3 region: CASSLSDTLYEQYF. The CDR3 nucleotides are TGTGCCAGCAGTTTATCGGACACCCTCTACGAGCAGTACTTC.

This sequence joins TRBV14 and TRBJ2-7, with D possibly TRBD2 on 6 matching bases. Deletions cut 1 base from V and 7 bases from J, with 17 bases between. In germline, CDR1 is SGHDN, CDR2 FVKESK. The CDR3 has 15 amino acids. CDR3 DNA: TGTGCCAGCAGCCAAGCGGGCGGGGCCTGGGGAGAGCAGTACTTC. Amino acid sequence: CASSQAGGAWGEQYF.